This is a list of T cell receptor beta chains from one sample in a study of tumor-infiltrating lymphocytes in primary liver carcinoma. From the multiplex PCR reads, TCRdb called clonotypes with MiXCR, one entry per CDR3 protein. Altogether about 210,000 distinct CDR3 sequences are present, about 85% being singletons, with the ten largest covering around a sixth. Sequencing was performed on tumor tissue from primary liver carcinoma. These receptors all come from a middle-aged man with primary liver carcinoma and hepatitis B virus infection. CDR3s include the opening cysteine and the closing phenylalanine or tryptophan. D genes are given only for firm matches. Some rows have no size entry. The others give once, few or many, or a class for an expanded clone.

CDR3aa: CASSLRWTGENDQYF; CDR3nt: TGTGCTAGCAGCTTACGATGGACAGGGGAAAACGATCAGTATTTC; d_gene: TRBD1; j_gene: TRBJ2-7; v_gene: TRBV11-2; abundance: NA
CDR3aa: CASSGPNNQPQHF; CDR3nt: TGTGCCAGCAGTGGACCCAACAATCAGCCCCAGCATTTT; d_gene: NA; j_gene: TRBJ1-5; v_gene: TRBV28; abundance: few
CDR3aa: CSVVGNSGNTIYF; CDR3nt: TGCAGCGTTGTAGGGAACTCTGGAAACACCATATATTTT; d_gene: NA; j_gene: TRBJ1-3; v_gene: TRBV29-1; abundance: NA
CDR3aa: CASSPGTLKSGTDMQYF; CDR3nt: TGTGCCAGCAGCCCCGGGACCTTGAAAAGCGGCACAGATATGCAGTATTTT; d_gene: NA; j_gene: TRBJ2-3; v_gene: TRBV11-3; abundance: NA
CDR3aa: CASSDRFGTGLYNERFF; CDR3nt: TGTGCCAGCAGTGACCGATTCGGGACAGGGCTATACAATGAGCGGTTCTTC; d_gene: TRBD1; j_gene: TRBJ2-1; v_gene: TRBV6-5; abundance: NA
CDR3aa: CSVTDSDIQETQYF; CDR3nt: TGCAGCGTGACGGACTCAGACATACAAGAGACCCAGTACTTC; d_gene: NA; j_gene: TRBJ2-5; v_gene: TRBV29-1; abundance: NA
CDR3aa: CARSLREGRTSGLSSCEQNF; CDR3nt: TGTGCCAGGAGCTTGAGGGAGGGGAGGACTAGCGGGCTCAGCTCCTGCGAGCAGAACTTC; d_gene: TRBD2; j_gene: TRBJ2-7; v_gene: TRBV11-2; abundance: NA
CDR3aa: CTSNLGLAGTDKQYF; CDR3nt: TGTACCAGCAACCTAGGACTAGCGGGAACAGATAAGCAGTATTTT; d_gene: TRBD2; j_gene: TRBJ2-3; v_gene: TRBV6-5; abundance: NA
CDR3aa: CAINQGLAGPDSEQFF; CDR3nt: TGTGCCATCAATCAAGGACTAGCGGGACCGGACAGTGAGCAGTTCTTC; d_gene: TRBD2; j_gene: TRBJ2-1; v_gene: TRBV12-3/TRBV12-4; abundance: NA
CDR3aa: CASSKQGANNSPLYF; CDR3nt: TGTGCCAGTAGCAAACAGGGAGCGAATAATTCACCCCTCTACTTT; d_gene: NA; j_gene: TRBJ1-6; v_gene: TRBV6-5; abundance: NA
CDR3aa: CATRIWEGYTF; CDR3nt: TGTGCCACCAGAATATGGGAAGGCTACACCTTC; d_gene: NA; j_gene: TRBJ1-2; v_gene: TRBV6-2/TRBV6-3; abundance: NA
CDR3aa: CAISSPLGRVAEQFF; CDR3nt: TGTGCCATCAGTTCCCCCTTGGGACGGGTCGCCGAGCAGTTCTTC; d_gene: NA; j_gene: TRBJ2-1; v_gene: TRBV28; abundance: NA
CDR3aa: CASSYMANTGELFF; CDR3nt: TGTGCCAGCAGTTACATGGCCAACACCGGGGAGCTATTTTTT; d_gene: NA; j_gene: TRBJ2-2; v_gene: TRBV6-5; abundance: NA
CDR3aa: CASSQDRASGYYEQCF; CDR3nt: TGTGCCAGCAGCCAAGATAGGGCTAGCGGGTATTACGAGCAGTGCTTC; d_gene: TRBD2; j_gene: TRBJ2-7; v_gene: TRBV4-2; abundance: NA
CDR3aa: CARSPRPRFGEQFF; CDR3nt: TGTGCCAGGAGCCCTCGGCCCAGGTTTGGTGAGCAGTTCTTC; d_gene: NA; j_gene: TRBJ2-1; v_gene: TRBV6-6; abundance: NA
CDR3aa: CAGSFPGTRATKNIQYF; CDR3nt: TGTGCCGGCAGCTTCCCCGGGACTCGTGCGACCAAAAACATTCAGTACTTC; d_gene: NA; j_gene: TRBJ2-4; v_gene: TRBV11-1; abundance: NA
CDR3aa: CASSYVAETQYF; CDR3nt: TGTGCCAGCAGCTATGTCGCGGAGACCCAGTATTTC; d_gene: NA; j_gene: TRBJ2-5; v_gene: TRBV6-6; abundance: once
CDR3aa: CGSTHAGGQGNNEQFF; CDR3nt: TGTGGCAGCACTCACGCCGGGGGGCAGGGGAACAATGAGCAGTTCTTC; d_gene: NA; j_gene: TRBJ2-1; v_gene: TRBV4-2; abundance: NA
CDR3aa: CASSPPGRDSFGNEQFF; CDR3nt: TGTGCCAGCAGTCCACCCGGGAGGGACTCCTTTGGCAATGAGCAGTTCTTC; d_gene: TRBD2; j_gene: TRBJ2-1; v_gene: TRBV28; abundance: NA
CDR3aa: CSVECGKDTQYF; CDR3nt: TGCAGCGTTGAGTGTGGGAAAGATACGCAGTATTTT; d_gene: NA; j_gene: TRBJ2-3; v_gene: TRBV29-1; abundance: NA
CDR3aa: CASSLTGDQPQYF; CDR3nt: TGTGCCAGCAGCTTAACTGGCGATCAGCCCCAGTATTTC; d_gene: NA; j_gene: TRBJ1-5; v_gene: TRBV12-3/TRBV12-4; abundance: NA
CDR3aa: CASSVLGGLTSTDTQYF; CDR3nt: TGTGCCAGCAGCGTCCTCGGAGGCCTAACTAGCACAGATACGCAGTATTTT; d_gene: NA; j_gene: TRBJ2-3; v_gene: TRBV9; abundance: NA
CDR3aa: CSVEIINLGTQRPETFF; CDR3nt: TGCAGCGTTGAAATCATAAATCTGGGCACCCAACGACCTGAAACTTTCTTT; d_gene: NA; j_gene: TRBJ1-1; v_gene: TRBV29-1; abundance: NA
CDR3aa: CASTTLRASGSSEQFF; CDR3nt: TGTGCCAGCACTACACTCCGGGCTAGCGGAAGTTCGGAGCAGTTCTTC; d_gene: TRBD2; j_gene: TRBJ2-1; v_gene: TRBV6-5; abundance: NA
CDR3aa: CASSRDGAGYTQYF; CDR3nt: TGTGCCAGCAGTCGGGATGGCGCCGGATATACGCAGTATTTT; d_gene: NA; j_gene: TRBJ2-3; v_gene: TRBV6-2/TRBV6-3; abundance: NA
CDR3aa: CTSRSPGQAYEQFF; CDR3nt: TGTACCAGCAGGAGTCCGGGACAGGCATATGAGCAGTTCTTC; d_gene: TRBD1; j_gene: TRBJ2-1; v_gene: TRBV6-1; abundance: NA
CDR3aa: CASSLREIAYNEQFF; CDR3nt: TGTGCCAGCAGTTTGCGGGAGATCGCCTACAATGAGCAGTTCTTT; d_gene: TRBD2; j_gene: TRBJ2-1; v_gene: TRBV6-5; abundance: NA
CDR3aa: CASNSRLAGSEQYF; CDR3nt: TGTGCCAGCAATTCCCGATTAGCGGGAAGCGAGCAGTACTTC; d_gene: TRBD2; j_gene: TRBJ2-7; v_gene: TRBV28; abundance: NA
CDR3aa: CTSNRGGRQGLSYEQYF; CDR3nt: TGCACCAGCAACCGAGGGGGACGACAGGGGCTCTCCTACGAGCAGTACTTC; d_gene: TRBD1; j_gene: TRBJ2-7; v_gene: TRBV4-1; abundance: NA
CDR3aa: CASTWTRNTGGLFF; CDR3nt: TGCGCCAGTACCTGGACGAGGAACACCGGGGGGCTGTTTTTT; d_gene: NA; j_gene: TRBJ2-2; v_gene: TRBV4-1; abundance: NA
CDR3aa: CASSTTPGQGNQPQYF; CDR3nt: TGTGCCAGCAGTACAACTCCTGGACAGGGCAATCAGCCCCAGTATTTT; d_gene: TRBD1; j_gene: TRBJ2-3; v_gene: TRBV12-3/TRBV12-4; abundance: few
CDR3aa: CVSSAVAEWVNNVQFF; CDR3nt: TGTGTCAGCAGTGCCGTAGCGGAATGGGTAAACAATGTGCAGTTCTTC; d_gene: NA; j_gene: TRBJ2-1; v_gene: TRBV14; abundance: NA
CDR3aa: CSVGGGTMMNIIYF; CDR3nt: TGCAGCGTTGGGGGAGGGACAATGATGAACATCATATATTTT; d_gene: NA; j_gene: TRBJ1-3; v_gene: TRBV29-1; abundance: NA
CDR3aa: CASREDRVAHSLTSKWTQHF; CDR3nt: TGTGCCAGTAGAGAAGACAGGGTCGCCCATAGTCTCACCTCCAAGTGGACCCAGCATTTT; d_gene: TRBD1; j_gene: TRBJ1-5; v_gene: TRBV28; abundance: NA
CDR3aa: CASSGSLFENNEQFF; CDR3nt: TGTGCCAGCAGTGGCAGTTTATTCGAAAACAATGAGCAGTTTTTC; d_gene: NA; j_gene: TRBJ2-1; v_gene: TRBV7-9; abundance: NA
CDR3aa: CASSSPLRKTGELFF; CDR3nt: TGCGCCAGCAGCTCGCCTTTGCGAAAGACCGGGGAGCTATTTTTT; d_gene: NA; j_gene: TRBJ2-2; v_gene: TRBV5-1; abundance: once
CDR3aa: CASTHRPGLTYNVQFF; CDR3nt: TGTGCCAGCACCCATAGGCCCGGGCTTACCTACAATGTGCAGTTCTTC; d_gene: NA; j_gene: TRBJ2-1; v_gene: TRBV6-1; abundance: NA
CDR3aa: CSVTGGWGMNTEVFF; CDR3nt: TGCAGCGTTACTGGAGGATGGGGTATGAACACTGAAGTTTTCTTT; d_gene: NA; j_gene: TRBJ1-1; v_gene: TRBV29-1; abundance: NA
CDR3aa: CSVSGIGVSDTQYF; CDR3nt: TGCAGCGTTTCCGGGATTGGGGTTTCAGATACACAGTATTTT; d_gene: NA; j_gene: TRBJ2-3; v_gene: TRBV29-1; abundance: NA
CDR3aa: CTSNLRTSGRHEQFF; CDR3nt: TGTACCAGCAATCTTCGGACTAGCGGGAGGCATGAGCAGTTCTTC; d_gene: TRBD2; j_gene: TRBJ2-1; v_gene: TRBV6-1; abundance: NA
CDR3aa: CASSLAGVTEAFF; CDR3nt: TGTGCCAGCAGCCTAGCGGGGGTAACTGAAGCTTTCTTT; d_gene: NA; j_gene: TRBJ1-1; v_gene: TRBV7-2; abundance: NA
CDR3aa: CSAGKTDMQYF; CDR3nt: TGCAGCGCTGGAAAGACAGATATGCAGTATTTT; d_gene: NA; j_gene: TRBJ2-3; v_gene: TRBV29-1; abundance: NA
CDR3aa: CVSRVAQGGGAGELFF; CDR3nt: TGTGTCAGCAGGGTGGCCCAGGGGGGAGGCGCCGGGGAGCTGTTTTTT; d_gene: NA; j_gene: TRBJ2-2; v_gene: TRBV5-4; abundance: NA
CDR3aa: CASTGLYEQYF; CDR3nt: TGTGCCAGCACCGGACTATACGAGCAGTACTTC; d_gene: NA; j_gene: TRBJ2-7; v_gene: TRBV6-1; abundance: NA
CDR3aa: CSVLTISHEQYF; CDR3nt: TGCAGCGTTCTTACTATTTCCCACGAGCAGTACTTC; d_gene: NA; j_gene: TRBJ2-7; v_gene: TRBV29-1; abundance: NA
CDR3aa: CASSLPGGSTDTHYF; CDR3nt: TGTGCCAGTAGCTTACCGGGAGGAAGCACAGATACGCACTATTTT; d_gene: TRBD2; j_gene: TRBJ2-3; v_gene: TRBV11-1; abundance: NA
CDR3aa: CASNREVTNTEAFF; CDR3nt: TGCGCCAGCAACCGGGAGGTGACTAACACTGAAGCTTTCTTT; d_gene: NA; j_gene: TRBJ1-1; v_gene: TRBV4-1; abundance: once
CDR3aa: CASSALRTSSTKNIQYF; CDR3nt: TGTGCCAGCAGTGCCTTAAGGACTAGCTCTACCAAAAACATTCAGTACTTC; d_gene: TRBD2; j_gene: TRBJ2-4; v_gene: TRBV6-1; abundance: many
CDR3aa: CTSNEGLPKETQYF; CDR3nt: TGTACCAGCAATGAGGGACTCCCCAAAGAGACCCAGTACTTC; d_gene: NA; j_gene: TRBJ2-5; v_gene: TRBV6-4; abundance: NA
CDR3aa: CASSSGKSQIPRETQYF; CDR3nt: TGTGCCAGCAGTTCCGGAAAGTCACAGATCCCTCGAGAGACCCAGTACTTC; d_gene: NA; j_gene: TRBJ2-5; v_gene: TRBV6-5; abundance: NA
CDR3aa: CANSDGTWGGYEQYF; CDR3nt: TGTGCCAACAGTGACGGGACATGGGGAGGCTACGAGCAGTACTTC; d_gene: NA; j_gene: TRBJ2-7; v_gene: TRBV6-5; abundance: NA
CDR3aa: CRVGPGWAMSTEAFF; CDR3nt: TGCAGGGTTGGACCCGGGTGGGCCATGAGCACTGAAGCTTTCTTT; d_gene: NA; j_gene: TRBJ1-1; v_gene: TRBV29-1; abundance: NA
CDR3aa: CASSTGMRETQYF; CDR3nt: TGTGCCAGTAGTACGGGGATGCGGGAGACCCAGTACTTC; d_gene: NA; j_gene: TRBJ2-5; v_gene: TRBV19; abundance: NA
CDR3aa: CSVEDLNGTATEANTEAFF; CDR3nt: TGCAGCGTTGAAGATCTTAATGGGACAGCGACGGAGGCGAACACTGAAGCTTTCTTT; d_gene: TRBD1; j_gene: TRBJ1-1; v_gene: TRBV29-1; abundance: NA
CDR3aa: CASNSPRQGQETHYF; CDR3nt: TGTGCCAGCAACTCACCCCGCCAGGGACAAGAGACCCACTACTTC; d_gene: NA; j_gene: TRBJ2-5; v_gene: TRBV11-2; abundance: NA